The source of this T cell receptor (beta chain) is a study of T cell repertoires in cytomegalovirus infection. Findings and limits, study-wide: Across the ex vivo response, the dominant clonotypes were HLA-C-restricted CMV-specific TCR beta clonotypes.

Germline assignment: CDR1 SEHNR and CDR2 FQNEAQ (reference sequence). With 1 base clipped from V and 7 bases from J, the junction kept 5 bases outside the gene matches. The CDR3 loop spans 15 amino acids. The table lists this clonotype with a few counts. The antigen is unknown. TCRdb independently ran MiXCR on the reads; one entry per CDR3 protein. The sample records around 340,000 distinct CDR3 sequences, about 28% being singletons. This clonotype was sampled from a human donor in good health (CMV status not recorded). Some clones in this sample may be carry-over from other donors' samples. The specimen was cultured PBMCs, collected from culture after CMV antigen stimulation. The chain couples TRBV7-9 to TRBJ2-1; 9 positions agree with TRBD2. In nucleotides, the CDR3 is TGTGCCAGCAGCTTAGGGGCTAGCGGGGCAAATGAGCAGTTCTTC. It translates to CASSLGASGANEQFF.